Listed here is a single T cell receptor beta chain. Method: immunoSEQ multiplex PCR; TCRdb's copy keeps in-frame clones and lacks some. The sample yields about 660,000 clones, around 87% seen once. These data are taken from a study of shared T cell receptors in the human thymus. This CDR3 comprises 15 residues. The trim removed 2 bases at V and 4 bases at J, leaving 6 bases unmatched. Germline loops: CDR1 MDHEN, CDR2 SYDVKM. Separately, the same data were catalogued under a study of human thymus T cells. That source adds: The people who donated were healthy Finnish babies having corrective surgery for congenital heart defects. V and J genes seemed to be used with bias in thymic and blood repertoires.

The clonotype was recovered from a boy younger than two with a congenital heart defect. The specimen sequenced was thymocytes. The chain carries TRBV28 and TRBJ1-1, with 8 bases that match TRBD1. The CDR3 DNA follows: TGTGCCAGCAGTTTACCGGCAGGGGGCCTCACTGAAGCTTTCTTT. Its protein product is CASSLPAGGLTEAFF.